The 20 T cell receptor beta chains below were found in one sample sequenced in a study of post-analysis software for immune sequencing data. Study-wide findings and caveats: Four or five TRBV segments (TRBV5-6, TRBV5-1 and TRBV20-1 among them) occurred more frequently in patients than in controls.

Their cognate antigens are unknown. Incorporated into the TCR beta cDNA libraries were unique molecular identifiers, which served to reduce PCR and sequencing biases. TCRdb ran MiXCR on the PCR reads and lists one entry per CDR3 protein. The sample carries about 680,000 distinct CDR3 sequences, approximately 60% recorded once. The source material was blood. These TCRs come from a girl aged 2 to 10 with multiple sclerosis.

The CDR3 reads CASGSGPYNEQFF. Written as DNA, the CDR3 is TGTGCCAGTGGAAGCGGTCCCTACAATGAGCAGTTCTTC. The chain is built from TRBV12-3 or TRBV12-4 and TRBJ2-1; TRBD2 is a possible D gene (5 bases). The CDR3 consists of 13 residues. V lost 9 bases and J lost 2, with 11 bases in between.

In its sample, this clonotype was seen a few times. At one end, the junction sequence differs from germline, possibly due to a read error. The chain employs TRBV7-7 and TRBJ2-7; TRBD1 or TRBD2 may be the D gene (5 bases each). The end of the DNA fits TRBJ2-5 better, so the J call may be wrong. Per the germline V gene, CDR1 is SSHAT and CDR2 is FNYEAQ (reference sequence). This CDR3 comprises 13 residues. The CDR3 sequence is CASSPREGETQYF. Here the CDR3 DNA reads TGTGCTAGCAGCCCCCGCGAGGGGGAGACCCAGTACTTC.

The V call is TRBV7-2, the J call TRBJ2-3; D remains unclear. The CDR3 has 14 amino acids. V gave up 1 base and J gave up 4 bases, with 9 bases separating them. From germline, CDR1 is SGHTA and CDR2 FQGNSA. CDR3 residues: CASSLDNAADTQYF. In DNA form, the CDR3 reads TGTGCCAGCAGCTTAGATAATGCTGCAGATACGCAGTATTTT.

The table lists this clonotype with a few counts. The chain recombines TRBV27 with TRBJ2-4; D gene unclear. The better agreement between TRBJ2-7 and the DNA end casts doubt on the J call. Germline V gene sequence: CDR1 MNHEY, CDR2 SMNVEV (reference sequence). The CDR3 loop spans 14 amino acids. The CDR3 loop is CASSLVDGTYEQYF. The CDR3 nucleotides are TGTGCCAGCAGTTTAGTGGACGGAACCTACGAGCAGTACTTC.

In the case of this clonotype: A read error may produce the germline difference seen at one junction end. This sequence joins TRBV5-1 and TRBJ2-3; D unclear. The germline V gene has CDR1 SGHRS and CDR2 YFSETQ. This CDR3 has 14 amino acids. CDR3 DNA sequence: TGTGCCAGCAGCTTAGACGGTTCCGGGGATACGCAGTATTTT. Amino acids: CASSLDGSGDTQYF.

This clonotype was detected a few times. The chain is built from TRBV20-1 and TRBJ2-3; D call uncertain. V lost 3 bases and J lost 0, with 16 bases in between. This CDR3 region has 16 residues. Germline-derived CDR1 and CDR2 are DFQATT and SNEGSKA (reference sequence). The chain's CDR3 is CSASHHPGRSTDTQYF. CDR3 bases: TGCAGTGCTAGCCACCACCCGGGTCGGAGCACAGATACGCAGTATTTT.

The chain carries TRBV4-3 and TRBJ2-1, with a tentative D call TRBD1 (6 bases). The CDR3 covers 16 residues. Germline V gene sequence: CDR1 LGHNA, CDR2 YSLEER. The V end was cut by 3 bases, the J end by 5 bases, with 17 bases between. The CDR3 nucleotides read TGCGCCAGCAGCCAGGGGGCCAGGGATTCCCACAATGAGCAGTTCTTC. Its protein product is CASSQGARDSHNEQFF.

The chain uses TRBV7-9 and TRBJ2-1; D is ambiguous. This CDR3 is 12 amino acids long. The ends were cut back, 1 base at V and 8 bases at J, with 6 bases in the middle. CDR1 SEHNR and CDR2 FQNEAQ come from the germline V gene (reference sequence). CDR3 sequence reads: CASSLGFDEQFF. The CDR3 coding sequence is TGTGCCAGCAGCTTAGGCTTCGATGAGCAGTTCTTC.

Concerning this clonotype itself: Sequence at one end of the junction differs from germline and may be a read error. The chain joins TRBV5-1 to TRBJ2-1, with unresolved D. The CDR3 has 13 residues. The germline CDR1 and CDR2 sequences are SGHRS and YFSETQ. CDR3 nucleotide sequence: TGCGCCAGCAGCTTGGAAGCACACAATGAGCAGGTCTTC. Translation: CASSLEAHNEQVF.

The genes are TRBV29-1 and TRBJ2-7; D is uncertain. The CDR3 totals 11 residues. V lost 5 bases to trimming and J lost 3 bases, with 8 bases between them. Per the germline V gene, CDR1 is SQVTM and CDR2 is ANQGSEA. CDR3 sequence reads: CSVIGRYEQYF. The DNA of the CDR3 is TGCAGCGTTATAGGGCGCTACGAGCAGTACTTC.

V is TRBV27 and J is TRBJ1-2; D uncertain. The CDR3 contains 14 residues. Trimming pared 5 bases from V and 8 bases from J, leaving 18 bases between. The V gene's germline CDR1 is MNHEY and CDR2 SMNVEV (reference sequence). CDR3 nucleotides: TGTGCCAGCAGTCCCAACAGTCCCTCAGGCGGCTACACCTTC. Protein sequence: CASSPNSPSGGYTF.

The chain couples TRBV29-1 to TRBJ1-1, with no clear D. CDR3 length equals 13 residues. V dropped 6 bases and J dropped 6 bases, with 17 bases sitting between them. Looked up from germline, CDR1 is SQVTM and CDR2 is ANQGSEA. CDR3 coding DNA: TGCAGCGTCCAACCGCGACTGATTCCTGAAGCTTTCTTT. Translating gives CSVQPRLIPEAFF.

The V gene is TRBV7-2, the J gene TRBJ2-2; D is perhaps TRBD1 (6 bases). Trimming pared 4 bases from V and 6 bases from J, leaving 12 bases between. Germline-derived CDR1 and CDR2 are SGHTA and FQGNSA. CDR3 length: 14 residues. The CDR3 protein is CASSSDRPPGELFF. The CDR3 nucleotides are TGTGCCAGCAGCTCGGACAGACCACCCGGGGAGCTGTTTTTT.

The chain is built from TRBV7-2 and TRBJ2-5, with D maybe TRBD2 (7 bases). Deletions cut 5 bases from V and 4 bases from J, with 14 bases between. The CDR3 totals 14 residues. Germline loops: CDR1 SGHTA, CDR2 FQGNSA. The CDR3 spells CASSPKAGAETQYF. The DNA of the CDR3 is TGTGCCAGCAGCCCAAAGGCGGGGGCAGAGACCCAGTACTTC.

In its sample, this clonotype was seen a few times. The chain has TRBV3-1 and TRBJ2-7; 10 positions match TRBD2. Germline V gene sequence: CDR1 LGHDT, CDR2 YNNKEL (reference sequence). The CDR3 sequence is 15 residues long. V dropped 1 base and J dropped 5; count of bases not matched to a gene: 5. The CDR3 DNA reads as TGTGCCAGCAGCCAAGTGGCTAGCGGGAGCCACGAGCAGTACTTC. Encoded protein: CASSQVASGSHEQYF.

This clonotype was counted a few times. The chain has TRBV29-1 and TRBJ2-5; 11 bases match TRBD2. The CDR3 contains 13 residues. Germline CDR1 SQVTM, CDR2 ANQGSEA. Trimming cost V 6 bases and J 7 bases; bases outside gene matches: 7. CDR3 DNA sequence: TGCAGCGTCCTGACTAGCGGGATAGGGACCCAGTACTTC. This encodes CSVLTSGIGTQYF. Full variable domain (outside the CDR3, taken from reference TRBV29-1 and TRBJ2-5): SAVISQKPSRDICQRGTSLTIQCQVDSQVTMMFWYRQQPGQSLTLIATANQGSEATYESGFVIDKFPISRPNLTFSTLTVSNMSPEDSSIYLCSVLTSGIGTQYFGPGTRLLVL.

This chain connects TRBV12-3 or TRBV12-4 to TRBJ2-1; TRBD2 matches at 8 bases. This CDR3 region has 14 residues. V was pared by 7 bases and J by 6 bases, with 8 bases of the junction left unmatched. CDR3 in DNA: TGTGCCAGCACCCCTGGACTAGCCTCCAATGAGCAGTTCTTC. It codes for CASTPGLASNEQFF.

The chain joins TRBV2 to TRBJ2-3; the D is unclear. V was trimmed by 6 bases and J by 11 bases, leaving 12 bases between them. The CDR3 spans 11 residues. Germline CDR1 reads SNHLY; CDR2 reads FYNNEI. The CDR3 bases are TGTGCCAGCAGAGCGCAGGACGAGCAGTATTTT. It specifies CASRAQDEQYF.

The sample holds one count of this clonotype. One end of the junction fails to match germline, which may point to a read error. The chain links TRBV7-2 to TRBJ2-7, with a tentative D call TRBD1 (5 bases). Per germline, CDR1 SGHTA and CDR2 FQGNSA. The CDR3 runs 14 residues. CDR3: CARSLLQDTYEQYF. The CDR3 nucleotides read TGTGCCCGCAGCTTACTCCAGGACACTTACGAGCAGTACTTC. Filled out from reference TRBV7-2 and TRBJ2-7, the complete variable domain reads GAGVSQSPSNKVTEKGKDVELRCDPISGHTALYWYRQSLGQGLEFLIYFQGNSAPDKSGLPSDRFSAERTGGSVSTLTIQRTQQEDSAVYLCARSLLQDTYEQYFGPGTRLTVT.

The chain carries TRBV20-1 and TRBJ2-3, with D perhaps matching TRBD1 (5 bases). The CDR3 is made up of 13 amino acids. CDR1 and CDR2 from the germline V gene are DFQATT and SNEGSKA (reference sequence). The ends were cut back, 3 bases at V and 4 bases at J, with 11 bases in the middle. Written as DNA, the CDR3 is TGCAGTGCTAGTAGCCAGGGCCCAGATACGCAGTATTTT. Translation: CSASSQGPDTQYF.